Listed here are 18 T cell receptor beta chains from one sample, sequenced in a study of radiation and T cells in renal cell carcinoma. The protocol was immunoSEQ multiplex PCR, while the TCRdb copy is restricted to in-frame clones and leaves out a portion. This table holds approximately 170,000 clones, about 85% found once. As for time point: blood 4 weeks post-SBRT, at nephrectomy. Treatment reported: 15 Gy SBRT to primary tumor, nephrectomy 4 weeks later. The sample in question was blood, obtained from a patient whose treatment included radiotherapy and nephrectomy. These TCRs come from a woman in her fifties or sixties with renal cell carcinoma.

The CDR3 coding sequence is TGCAGCGCGGGACACTCACAAGAGACCCAGTACTTC. This gives the protein CSAGHSQETQYF. The chain carries TRBV29-1 and TRBJ2-5; tentatively, D is TRBD1 (6 bases). This CDR3 comprises 12 residues. Germline loops: CDR1 SQVTM, CDR2 ANQGSEA. Trimming stripped 7 bases from V and 2 bases from J, with 11 bases between.

The V gene is TRBV5-1, the J gene TRBJ2-7, with D possibly being TRBD2 (6 bases). Trimming took 3 bases from V and 0 from J, leaving 19 bases between them. CDR1 and CDR2 (germline): SGHRS, YFSETQ. The CDR3 extends over 17 amino acids. CDR3 in DNA: TGCGCCAGCAGCTGGGATCGGGACTCTGGCCTCTCCTACGAGCAGTACTTC. Encoded protein: CASSWDRDSGLSYEQYF.

The V gene is TRBV15, the J gene TRBJ2-5, with 10 bases lining up with TRBD1. The V gene's germline CDR1 is LNHNV and CDR2 YYDKDF (reference sequence). The V segment lost 2 bases and the J segment 5 bases; nucleotides outside the gene matches: 8. This CDR3 is 16 amino acids long. CDR3 residues: CATSRPGQGSMETQYF. DNA of the CDR3: TGTGCCACCAGCAGACCGGGACAGGGGTCGATGGAGACCCAGTACTTC.

V usage is TRBV6-1 and J usage is TRBJ2-3, with D unresolved. V was cut by 0 bases and J by 0 bases, with 7 bases left in between. Germline-derived CDR1 and CDR2 are MNHNS and SASEGT. This CDR3 has 15 residues. The CDR3 DNA follows: TGTGCCAGCAGTGAAGCGTGGTCTAGCACAGATACGCAGTATTTT. It codes for CASSEAWSSTDTQYF.

The sample holds one count of this clone. The chain has TRBV14 and TRBJ2-1; 7 bases map to TRBD2. Trimming cost V 4 bases and J 3 bases; bases outside gene matches: 6. Germline-derived CDR1 and CDR2 are SGHDN and FVKESK. The CDR3 runs to 15 residues. The CDR3 loop is CASSPPAGRYNEQFF. The CDR3 coding sequence is TGTGCCAGCAGCCCCCCAGCGGGACGCTACAATGAGCAGTTCTTC. The whole variable domain, filled in from reference TRBV14 and TRBJ2-1, reads EAGVTQFPSHSVIEKGQTVTLRCDPISGHDNLYWYRRVMGKEIKFLLHFVKESKQDESGMPNNRFLAERTGGTYSTLKVQPAELEDSGVYFCASSPPAGRYNEQFFGPGTRLTVL.

The chain recombines TRBV9 with TRBJ1-6; D gene unclear. Germline loops: CDR1 SGDLS, CDR2 YYNGEE. V was pared by 4 bases and J by 4 bases, with 18 bases between. There are 17 residues in the CDR3. The chain's CDR3 is CASSPRSLGSYNSPLHF. CDR3 bases: TGTGCCAGCAGCCCCCGGAGTCTGGGTTCTTATAATTCACCCCTCCACTTT. The complete variable domain, with remaining parts taken from reference TRBV9 and TRBJ1-6, reads DSGVTQTPKHLITATGQRVTLRCSPRSGDLSVYWYQQSLDQGLQFLIQYYNGEERAKGNILERFSAQQFPDLHSELNLSSLELGDSALYFCASSPRSLGSYNSPLHFGNGTRLTVT.

This sequence joins TRBV7-9 and TRBJ2-2; 11 bases align to TRBD2. The J segment lost 4 bases and the V segment lost 8 bases, leaving 9 bases of the junction unmatched. The germline CDR1 and CDR2 sequences are SEHNR and FQNEAQ (reference sequence). CDR3 length: 16 residues. The CDR3 sequence: CASSHSGGAPTGELFF. CDR3 DNA: TGTGCCAGCTCCCATAGCGGGGGGGCCCCCACCGGGGAGCTGTTTTTT.

CDR3 nucleotide sequence: TGTGCCAGCAGCGTACTAGGGACACCCGACTATGGCTACACCTTC. This codes for CASSVLGTPDYGYTF. V gene TRBV9 combines with J gene TRBJ1-2, with D tentatively TRBD1 (6 bases). The CDR3 is 15 amino acids. Germline loops: CDR1 SGDLS, CDR2 YYNGEE. V was shortened by 1 base and J by 3 bases, with 13 bases between the two germline ends.

V and J are TRBV6-1 and TRBJ1-5; D not certain. The CDR3 is 12 residues long. The V gene lost 3 bases and the J gene lost 5 bases, with 5 bases spanning the gap. CDR1 is MNHNS, CDR2 SASEGT, per germline. Here the CDR3 DNA reads TGTGCCAGCAGTGATGCAGATCAGCCCCAGCATTTT. It specifies CASSDADQPQHF.

The chain links TRBV4-2 to TRBJ2-6, with D unclear. Germline V gives CDR1 LGHNA, CDR2 YNFKEQ. V lost 3 bases to trimming and J lost 0 bases, with 6 bases between them. This CDR3 region has 15 residues. The DNA for the CDR3 is TGTGCCAGCAGCCACCCCTTCTCTGGGGCCAACGTCCTGACTTTC. This codes for CASSHPFSGANVLTF.

V gene TRBV7-2 combines with J gene TRBJ1-5, with D hard to call. V lost 5 bases to trimming and J lost 4 bases, with 9 bases between them. CDR3 size: 13 residues. Per germline, CDR1 SGHTA and CDR2 FQGNSA. This CDR3 reads CASSIQNNQPQHF. DNA of the CDR3: TGTGCCAGCAGCATACAGAATAATCAGCCCCAGCATTTT.

This sequence joins TRBV19 and TRBJ2-2; 11 positions agree with TRBD1. There are 17 residues in the CDR3. J lost 5 bases, V lost 3 bases, and 8 bases had no gene match. The germline V gene has CDR1 LNHDA and CDR2 SQIVND (reference sequence). The CDR3 DNA is TGTGCCAGTAGTATGCTCCGGGGACAGGGGGAGACCGGGGAGCTGTTTTTT. This translates into CASSMLRGQGETGELFF.

The chain employs TRBV7-3 and TRBJ1-1; possibly TRBD1 for D (5 bases). V was shortened by 8 bases and J by 1 base, with 11 bases between the two germline ends. There are 13 residues in the CDR3. Germline CDR1 is SGHTA and CDR2 is FQGTGA. This chain's CDR3 is CASRLGGNTEAFF. Here the CDR3 DNA reads TGTGCCAGCCGTTTGGGGGGGAACACTGAAGCTTTCTTT. The whole variable domain, filled in from reference TRBV7-3 and TRBJ1-1, reads GAGVSQTPSNKVTEKGKYVELRCDPISGHTALYWYRQSLGQGPEFLIYFQGTGAADDSGLPNDRFFAVRPEGSVSTLKIQRTERGDSAVYLCASRLGGNTEAFFGQGTRLTVV.

V and J are TRBV5-1 and TRBJ1-1; D is unresolved. This CDR3 has 13 residues. V gave up 0 bases and J gave up 4 bases, with 7 bases separating them. Germline V lookup: CDR1 SGHRS, CDR2 YFSETQ. The CDR3 loop reads CASSLGDITEAFF. CDR3 in DNA: TGCGCCAGCAGCTTGGGGGATATCACTGAAGCTTTCTTT.

As DNA, the CDR3 is TGCGCCAGCAGCCAAGGAGCTAGCGGGGGGGCTGGGGATACGCAGTATTTT. This codes for CASSQGASGGAGDTQYF. The chain recombines TRBV4-3 with TRBJ2-3, with TRBD2 identical over 12 bases. V shed 1 base, J shed 6 bases, and the junction held 8 bases outside the gene matches. The CDR3 has 17 residues. Germline V gives CDR1 LGHNA, CDR2 YSLEER.

The chain combines TRBV7-9 with TRBJ2-3; weak D call: TRBD1 (6 bases). This CDR3 has 13 residues. The V gene's germline CDR1 is SEHNR and CDR2 FQNEAQ (reference sequence). Trimming shortened V by 5 bases and J by 6 bases, and 12 bases separated the two germline ends. In DNA, the CDR3 is TGTGCCAGCAGCCTCGGGACATTCGATACGCAGTATTTT. Translated, it gives CASSLGTFDTQYF.

This chain uses TRBV29-1 with TRBJ2-7; D possibly corresponds to TRBD1 (6 bases). V was cut by 6 bases and J by 0 bases, with 9 bases left in between. The CDR3 totals 12 residues. The germline gives CDR1 SQVTM, CDR2 ANQGSEA. CDR3 sequence reads: CSVRTDSYEQYF. CDR3 sequence (DNA): TGCAGCGTCCGGACAGACTCCTACGAGCAGTACTTC.

V usage is TRBV6-6 and J usage is TRBJ1-2; 9 nucleotides align to TRBD1. Germline lookup yields CDR1 MNHNY and CDR2 SVGAGI (reference sequence). V gave up 5 bases and J gave up 2 bases; unmatched junction bases: 3. The CDR3 is 14 amino acids. The CDR3 spells CASSRDRDNYGYTF. The CDR3 nucleotides are TGTGCCAGCAGTCGGGACAGGGACAACTATGGCTACACCTTC.